This T cell receptor (beta chain) was retrieved from a study of TIL therapy for anti-PD-1-resistant metastatic lung cancer. On the study more broadly: Tumors carried a median roughly 1.6 non-synonymous mutations per megabase. Study-level points and caveats: Many TIL product clones were absent from baseline tumor, suggesting clonal contraction.

A word on this clone: Its matching antigen is unknown.

This was the immunoSEQ v3 assay. Profiled with immunoSEQ multiplex PCR; TCRdb holds only in-frame clones, not every one. This repertoire shows 95,000 or so clones, roughly 65% found once; its top ten account for around 9.9%. The germline CDR1 and CDR2 sequences are LGHNA and YNFKEQ. This CDR3 has 17 amino acids. V lost 4 bases to trimming and J lost 2 bases; unmatched junction nucleotides: 6. Time point in this sample: pre-treatment sample, taken before nivolumab and TIL therapy. Pleural nodules or supraclavicular lymph nodes made up most of the excised metastases sampled. Patients then received nivolumab; progressors got lymphodepletion, TIL and IL-2. Patients were adults with stage 4 NSCLC.

V and J are TRBV4-2 and TRBJ1-6, with TRBD1 matching 9 bases. The source material was tumor tissue, sampled at baseline. The sequence derives from a person between 30 and 80 years old with non-small cell lung cancer. CDR3 sequence reads: CASSPGDRAAYNSPLHF. The CDR3 nucleotides are TGTGCCAGCAGCCCCGGGGACAGGGCTGCCTATAATTCACCCCTCCACTTT.